This T cell receptor (beta chain) is from a study of blood T cell repertoires in COVID-19. This table comes from immunoSEQ multiplex PCR, and its TCRdb copy is limited to in-frame clones, with some not included. The sample shows roughly 150,000 clones, 81% of them seen only once. The clonotype was recovered from a woman in her forties with acute COVID-19. Sample: PBMCs or T cells enriched from blood (not recorded which).

In nucleotides, the CDR3 is TGTGCCAGCAGTGAATGGCCTACAGGCGATCAGCCCCAGCATTTT. Translating it yields CASSEWPTGDQPQHF. The genes are TRBV6-1 and TRBJ1-5, with a weak D call TRBD1 (5 bases). This CDR3 is 15 amino acids long. The ends were cut back, 2 bases at V and 5 bases at J, with 13 bases in the middle. Germline loops: CDR1 MNHNS, CDR2 SASEGT.